These 20 T cell receptor beta chains came from one sample sequenced in a study of sequential checkpoint blockade in melanoma. Described treatment: randomized to nivolumab then ipilimumab (arm A) or the reverse (arm B). Produced via immunoSEQ multiplex PCR; TCRdb's table is partial and in-frame only. The repertoire holds under 25,000 clones, with approximately 73% as singletons. Sequencing used CD8+ T cells sorted from blood (inferred from file names), obtained from a patient given nivolumab and ipilimumab in sequence. Receptors were obtained from a human donor with melanoma.

V usage is TRBV27 and J usage is TRBJ2-1, with 9 bases lining up with TRBD1. V shed 8 bases and J 6 bases; nucleotides not matched to a gene: 5. The CDR3 extends over 13 amino acids. CDR1 is MNHEY, CDR2 SMNVEV, per germline (reference sequence). Here the CDR3 reads CASRTGAVNEQFF. As DNA, the CDR3 is TGTGCCAGCCGGACAGGGGCCGTCAATGAGCAGTTCTTC.

The V and J genes are TRBV6-5 and TRBJ2-3; D gene ambiguous. CDR1 is MNHEY and CDR2 is SVGAGI in the germline V gene. The CDR3 runs 14 residues. The V end was cut by 5 bases, the J end by 2 bases, with 11 bases between. CDR3 residues: CASSLSMATDTQYF. The DNA for the CDR3 is TGTGCCAGCAGTCTCTCGATGGCCACAGATACGCAGTATTTT.

V usage is TRBV4-2 and J usage is TRBJ1-2; D remains unclear. The V gene's germline CDR1 is LGHNA and CDR2 YNFKEQ. With 4 bases removed from V and 5 bases from J, the gap between germline ends came to 17 bases. This CDR3 has 15 residues. This CDR3 reads CASSPPSAGFYGYTF. In DNA form, the CDR3 reads TGTGCCAGCAGCCCCCCGTCGGCAGGCTTTTATGGCTACACCTTC.

The chain employs TRBV4-1 and TRBJ2-5, with 8 bases fitting TRBD2. The DNA end is more similar to TRBJ2-7, so the J call may be wrong. Germline assignment: CDR1 MGHRA and CDR2 YSYEKL. The CDR3 contains 16 residues. CDR3 amino acids: CASSQGSSGPTYEQYF. CDR3 nucleotides: TGCGCCAGCAGCCAAGGTTCTAGCGGGCCTACCTACGAGCAGTACTTC.

The chain is built from TRBV6-5 and TRBJ2-3; 11 nucleotides match TRBD1. Germline V gene sequence: CDR1 MNHEY, CDR2 SVGAGI. This CDR3 has 15 amino acids. Trimming removed 0 bases from V and 4 bases from J; junction bases left unmatched: 0. CDR3 sequence: CASSYSGQGADTQYF. In DNA form, the CDR3 reads TGTGCCAGCAGTTACTCGGGACAGGGGGCAGATACGCAGTATTTT.

The chain employs TRBV7-3 and TRBJ1-2, with D unclear. CDR3 length: 15 residues. CDR1 is SGHTA, CDR2 FQGTGA, per germline. V shed 5 bases and J shed 5 bases, with 18 bases lying between them. This CDR3 is CASSPLPGSGYGYTF. The CDR3, as DNA: TGTGCCAGCAGCCCTCTCCCGGGGAGTGGTTATGGCTACACCTTC.

This clone turned up a few times. Other DNA variants within this sample encode the same CDR3. V gene TRBV5-1 combines with J gene TRBJ2-1, with 8 bases fitting TRBD1. Germline V gene lookup returns CDR1 SGHRS and CDR2 YFSETQ. V gave up 2 bases and J gave up 5 bases; unmatched junction bases: 6. The CDR3 sequence is 15 residues long. CDR3 sequence reads: CASSLGTGRDNEQFF. The CDR3 DNA is TGCGCCAGCAGCTTAGGGACAGGAAGAGACAATGAGCAGTTCTTC.

Worth noting for this clone: Other DNA sequences within the sample encode an identical CDR3. The CDR3 protein is CASSRTGFETQYF. The CDR3 nucleotides are TGTGCCAGCAGCCGTACAGGGTTTGAGACCCAGTACTTC. V usage is TRBV27 and J usage is TRBJ2-5; D may be TRBD1 (6 bases). The V end lost 6 bases, the J end lost 5 bases, and 13 bases lay between the germline ends. The CDR3 has 13 amino acids. The germline V gene encodes CDR1 MNHEY and CDR2 SMNVEV (reference sequence).

CDR3 DNA sequence: TGTGCCAGCAGCCAACTCGGACTAGCGGGGGGGTTCTACGAGCAGTACTTC. This encodes CASSQLGLAGGFYEQYF. The rearrangement uses TRBV4-2 and TRBJ2-7; 15 bases map to TRBD2. The CDR3 totals 17 residues. The germline CDR1 and CDR2 sequences are LGHNA and YNFKEQ. The ends lost 2 bases at V and 3 bases at J; junction bases unmatched: 5.

The chain recombines TRBV7-3 with TRBJ1-1; no definite D call. Germline CDR1 SGHTA, CDR2 FQGTGA. Trimming pared 2 bases from V and 0 bases from J, leaving 7 bases between. The CDR3 is made up of 14 amino acids. The CDR3 nucleotides read TGTGCCAGCAGCTTAGGGCCCATGAACACTGAAGCTTTCTTT. Translation: CASSLGPMNTEAFF.

The chain links TRBV19 to TRBJ1-1; 7 bases are a match to TRBD1. The CDR3 contains 14 residues. In germline, CDR1 is LNHDA, CDR2 SQIVND (reference sequence). V lost 3 bases and J lost 5; bases outside the gene matches: 6. This CDR3 reads CASSIVSGGTEAFF. As DNA, the CDR3 is TGTGCCAGTAGTATCGTATCAGGGGGAACTGAAGCTTTCTTT.

The rearrangement uses TRBV4-1 and TRBJ2-3, with D perhaps TRBD1 (6 bases). Germline assignment: CDR1 MGHRA and CDR2 YSYEKL. The CDR3 runs to 15 residues. V shed 4 bases and J shed 0 bases, with 11 bases lying between them. The CDR3 protein is CASSRTETSTDTQYF. The CDR3 DNA reads TGCGCCAGCAGCCGGACAGAAACTAGCACAGATACGCAGTATTTT.

This sequence joins TRBV6-5 and TRBJ2-2; TRBD1 matches at 8 bases. CDR3 length equals 13 residues. J was trimmed by 6 bases and V by 9 bases; bases with no gene match: 6. Per the germline V gene, CDR1 is MNHEY and CDR2 is SVGAGI. The chain's CDR3 is CASRQGWAGELFF. CDR3 coding DNA: TGTGCCAGTCGACAGGGGTGGGCCGGGGAGCTGTTTTTT.

In its sample, this clone was seen a few times. J is TRBJ2-4 and V is TRBV19, with a tentative D call TRBD2 (6 bases). CDR1 LNHDA and CDR2 SQIVND come from the germline V gene (reference sequence). This CDR3 comprises 13 residues. The V gene lost 3 bases and the J gene lost 8 bases, with 11 bases spanning the gap. The DNA of the CDR3 is TGTGCCAGTAGTATCCGGGGGTGGGACATTCAGTACTTC. It yields the protein CASSIRGWDIQYF.

This chain joins TRBV19 and TRBJ2-1; TRBD2 matches 9 bases. Germline CDR1 LNHDA, CDR2 SQIVND (reference sequence). Trimming cost V 9 bases and J 4 bases; bases outside gene matches: 10. The CDR3 sequence is 15 residues long. For the CDR3, the DNA is TGTGCCAGCTCTCTGGGACTAGCACATTACAATGAGCAGTTCTTC. It encodes CASSLGLAHYNEQFF.

The rearrangement links TRBV5-4 to TRBJ2-1, with D perhaps matching TRBD1 (6 bases). The germline V gene has CDR1 SGHNT and CDR2 YYREEE (reference sequence). CDR3 length: 16 amino acids. V shed 0 bases and J shed 4 bases, with 14 bases lying between them. The DNA of the CDR3 is TGTGCCAGCAGCTTGGAGGGTGGGGGCTTTTACAATGAGCAGTTCTTC. This encodes CASSLEGGGFYNEQFF.

This sequence joins TRBV27 and TRBJ2-7; 7 bases line up with TRBD1. Germline trimming cut 5 bases from V and 2 bases from J; bases unmatched to any gene: 9. The CDR3 covers 15 residues. Germline V lookup: CDR1 MNHEY, CDR2 SMNVEV (reference sequence). The CDR3 loop reads CASSAGTEKTYEQYF. The CDR3 DNA reads as TGTGCCAGCAGTGCTGGGACAGAAAAGACCTACGAGCAGTACTTC.

Within the sample, this clone is medium-sized. The chain couples TRBV5-1 to TRBJ2-7, with D tentatively TRBD1 (8 bases). Looked up from germline, CDR1 is SGHRS and CDR2 is YFSETQ. Trimming shortened V by 2 bases and J by 5 bases, and 17 bases separated the two germline ends. The CDR3 covers 15 residues. The CDR3 loop is CASSFTQGGFDEQYF. CDR3 sequence (DNA): TGCGCCAGCAGCTTCACACAGGGGGGGTTCGACGAGCAGTACTTC.

A few counts support this clone. The junction does not match germline at one end; this may be a read error. Additional DNA sequences in this sample encode the identical CDR3. The chain combines TRBV7-9 with TRBJ2-1; 9 bases agree with TRBD1. The CDR3 extends over 17 amino acids. CDR1 and CDR2 (germline): SEHNR, FQNEAQ (reference sequence). The CDR3 DNA follows: TGCGCCAGCAGCCAAGATAAGGGGACAGGGTGGAACAATGAGCAGTTCTTC. Translation gives CASSQDKGTGWNNEQFF.

The chain combines TRBV14 with TRBJ2-5; D gene ambiguous. The J call may be wrong; the DNA end is better matched by TRBJ2-7. CDR1 and CDR2 from the germline V gene are SGHDN and FVKESK. The CDR3 sequence is 15 residues long. In DNA form, the CDR3 reads TGTGCCAGCAGCCATGAATATCGTCCGATCTACGAGCAGTACTTC. As protein: CASSHEYRPIYEQYF.